Listed below are T cell receptor beta chains from one sample, sequenced in a study of neurological immune-mediated disorders. TCRdb reprocessed the 5' RACE reads via MiXCR and lists one record per CDR3 protein. Of about 62,000 distinct CDR3 sequences in the sample, over 3.5% were seen once. Sequencing was carried out using PBMCs. The source of these receptors is a woman in her forties or fifties with multiple sclerosis. Both conserved end residues are part of each CDR3.

>TRBV5-1|TRBJ1-4
CASSFEGEKLFF
>TRBV20-1|TRBJ2-3
CSAAARDTQYF
>TRBV7-9|TRBJ2-2
CASSLLGGNTGELFF
>TRBV30|TRBJ2-3
CAWSVYRGYTDTQYF
>TRBV9|TRBJ2-5
CASAAGTRETQYF
>TRBV27|TRBJ2-2
CASSLRGTSLAGNTGELFF
>TRBV6-5|TRBJ2-1
CASSIGLAGVGQFF
>TRBV9|TRBJ2-7
CASSVAPAGDYEQYF
>TRBV24-1|TRBJ2-5
CATSERLAGGETQYF
>TRBV20-1|TRBJ2-3
CSAREFGRERTDTQYF
>TRBV7-8|TRBJ2-7
CASSLPGQGLEQYF
>TRBV20-1|TRBJ2-3
CSTSGSTDTQYF
>TRBV18|TRBJ1-2
CASSPAGFGDGYTF
>TRBV20-1|TRBJ2-3
CSAREGTNTQYF
>TRBV11-2|TRBJ2-1
CASSLVTSGEQFF
>TRBV7-2|TRBJ2-7
CASSTGQGTYEQYF
>TRBV11-2|TRBJ2-1
CASSSSGTGNFDEQFF
>TRBV20-1|TRBJ2-5
CSARLDSQETQYF
>TRBV7-2|TRBJ1-2
CASRTPGGYTF
>TRBV5-1|TRBJ2-2
CASSLADTGELFF
>TRBV7-2|TRBJ2-1
CASSNSHEQFF
>TRBV14|TRBJ2-7
CASNRAGQAYEQYF
>TRBV3-1|TRBJ2-7
CASSQGRGASEQYF
>TRBV28|TRBJ2-7
CASRPSSTVGTYEQYF
>TRBV7-9|TRBJ2-1
CASSLEDGDKQFF
>TRBV5-1|TRBJ2-3
CASSFQGGTDTQYF
>TRBV7-2|TRBJ2-1
CASSSWVANEQFF
>TRBV5-6|TRBJ2-3
CASSRADTQYF
>TRBV19|TRBJ1-1
CASSISGNTEAFF
>TRBV20-1|TRBJ2-1
CCATISGRAYNEQFF
>TRBV10-2|TRBJ2-7
CASRDWADGYEQYF
>TRBV20-1|TRBJ2-5
CSARAGTGEETQYF
>TRBV6-2/TRBV6-3|TRBJ2-2
CASSYESGQGFYTGELFF
>TRBV2|TRBJ1-2
CASSESGGQGYTF
>TRBV6-6|TRBJ1-4
CASSWTGPEKLFF
>TRBV7-2|TRBJ2-2
CASSPDRRAGELFF
>TRBV11-3|TRBJ2-5
CASSLGGSRETQYF
>TRBV29-1|TRBJ2-5
CSVEDLSGSETQYF
>TRBV12-3/TRBV12-4|TRBJ2-2
CASSHQGTGELFF
>TRBV4-1|TRBJ2-1
CASSAGQQRLRGNEQFF
>TRBV29-1|TRBJ2-7
CSVLRRSGGLTYEQYF
>TRBV10-3|TRBJ1-5
CAINGQWNEPQNF
>TRBV6-2/TRBV6-3|TRBJ1-5
CASSWVSGNQPQHF
>TRBV5-6|TRBJ1-2
CASSLDDRGHYGYTF
>TRBV7-6|TRBJ2-3
CASSLGSRIYTDTQYF
>TRBV2|TRBJ1-6
CASSWDRGYSPLHF
>TRBV19|TRBJ2-7
CASSPRRNPYEQYF
>TRBV12-3/TRBV12-4|TRBJ1-2
CASSSNRGLGGYTF
>TRBV7-9|TRBJ1-5
CASSLEGDQPQHF
>TRBV5-6|TRBJ2-7
CASSLAADYEQYF
>TRBV7-9|TRBJ2-5
CASSLTSGTYETQYF
>TRBV6-6|TRBJ1-1
CASSPRGLGDTEAFF
>TRBV9|TRBJ2-5
CASSIGTVGTQYF
>TRBV9|TRBJ2-1
CASSVGGAAYNEQFF